The clone carrying this TCR beta chain was observed at least ten times. Its antigen is undetermined. Researchers used genomic DNA as the template to profile TCR beta VDJ and CDR3. Using its own MiXCR run on the reads, TCRdb lists one record per CDR3 protein. The sample lists under 200,000 distinct CDR3 sequences, 55% to 70% occurring once. This specimen belongs to a study of CD8+CD57+ T cells in acquired aplastic anemia. Study-wide findings and caveats: Found in both controls and patients were around 31 CD8+ CDR3 sequences.

The CDR3 totals 17 residues. Germline V gives CDR1 SGHAT, CDR2 FQNNGV. With 1 base clipped from V and 3 bases from J, the junction kept 8 bases outside the gene matches. The source material was sorted CD4+, CD8+, or CD8+CD57+ T cells (not recorded which) from PBMCs. The receptor's source is a human donor in good health. The chain carries TRBV11-2 and TRBJ2-2; 7 bases align to TRBD2. The CDR3 DNA reads as TGTGCCAGCAGCTTAGGAGAGCTAGCGGTTCACACCGGGGAGCTGTTTTTT. Translated, it gives CASSLGELAVHTGELFF. Using reference TRBV11-2 and TRBJ2-2 for the parts outside the CDR3, the full variable domain is EAGVAQSPRYKIIEKRQSVAFWCNPISGHATLYWYQQILGQGPKLLIQFQNNGVVDDSQLPKDRFSAERLKGVDSTLKIQPAKLEDSAVYLCASSLGELAVHTGELFFGEGSRLTVL.